A selection of T cell receptor beta chains follows, all from one sample in a study of identifying expanded T cells in peripheral blood. Assay: immunoSEQ multiplex PCR; the TCRdb copy retains only in-frame clones and omits some. The sample yields 70,000 to 95,000 clones, about 90% seen once. Input material: blood. Receptor source: a person aged 18 to 70 in good health. CDR3s include the opening cysteine and the closing phenylalanine or tryptophan. A D gene is named only where the DNA matches it firmly. For some rows the clone size is stated as once, few or many, or as a class when expanded; others skip it.

clone_size: few; cdr3_length: 13; v_call: TRBV10-3; d_call: TRBD1; j_call: TRBJ1-2; cdr3_nt: TGTGCCATTCTAAGGACAGGGAGTTCTGGCTACACCTTC; cdr3_aa: CAILRTGSSGYTF
clone_size: NA; cdr3_length: 13; v_call: TRBV30; d_call: NA; j_call: TRBJ2-7; cdr3_nt: TGTGCCTGGAGTGTGGGGAGTGCTGTCGAGCAGTACTTC; cdr3_aa: CAWSVGSAVEQYF
clone_size: NA; cdr3_length: 14; v_call: TRBV21-1; d_call: NA; j_call: TRBJ2-3; cdr3_nt: TGTGCCAGCAGCAGACACAAACTCACAGATACGCAGTATTTT; cdr3_aa: CASSRHKLTDTQYF
clone_size: NA; cdr3_length: 15; v_call: TRBV27; d_call: NA; j_call: TRBJ1-5; cdr3_nt: TGTGCCAGCAGTCCCGGGAGGGCCGTCAATCAGCCCCAGCATTTT; cdr3_aa: CASSPGRAVNQPQHF
clone_size: NA; cdr3_length: 17; v_call: TRBV27; d_call: TRBD2; j_call: TRBJ2-3; cdr3_nt: TGTGCCAGCAGTACGCCTGGACTAGCGGGGGGATCAGATACGCAGTATTTT; cdr3_aa: CASSTPGLAGGSDTQYF
clone_size: NA; cdr3_length: 16; v_call: TRBV5-8; d_call: NA; j_call: TRBJ2-4; cdr3_nt: TGTGCCAGCAGCTTGGCCAGGGGAGGGGTTGGGGACATTCAGTACTTC; cdr3_aa: CASSLARGGVGDIQYF
clone_size: NA; cdr3_length: 15; v_call: TRBV7-8; d_call: TRBD1; j_call: TRBJ2-5; cdr3_nt: TGTGCCAGCAGCCGCTACCAGGGGGCGGTAGAGACCCAGTACTTC; cdr3_aa: CASSRYQGAVETQYF
clone_size: NA; cdr3_length: 11; v_call: TRBV20-1; d_call: NA; j_call: TRBJ1-1; cdr3_nt: TGCAGTGCTAGAGGCCCCACTGAAGCTTTCTTT; cdr3_aa: CSARGPTEAFF
clone_size: NA; cdr3_length: 14; v_call: TRBV5-1; d_call: NA; j_call: TRBJ2-7; cdr3_nt: TGCGCCAGCAGCCTGGATGGGGAGACCTACGAGCAGTACTTC; cdr3_aa: CASSLDGETYEQYF
clone_size: few; cdr3_length: 13; v_call: TRBV6-4; d_call: NA; j_call: TRBJ1-1; cdr3_nt: TGTGCCAGCAGTCCCCAGGGGAACACTGAAGCTTTCTTT; cdr3_aa: CASSPQGNTEAFF
clone_size: few; cdr3_length: 14; v_call: TRBV5-1; d_call: TRBD1; j_call: TRBJ1-1; cdr3_nt: TGCGCCAGCAGCTTTGGACAGGGGTTCACTGAAGCTTTCTTT; cdr3_aa: CASSFGQGFTEAFF
clone_size: NA; cdr3_length: 16; v_call: TRBV5-1; d_call: NA; j_call: TRBJ1-3; cdr3_nt: TGCGCCAGCAGCTTGGCCTCAATCAGCTCTGGAAACACCATATATTTT; cdr3_aa: CASSLASISSGNTIYF
clone_size: NA; cdr3_length: 15; v_call: TRBV6-1; d_call: NA; j_call: TRBJ1-5; cdr3_nt: TGTGCCAGCAGTCCGACGGACCGTGAGGTTCAGCCCCAGCATTTT; cdr3_aa: CASSPTDREVQPQHF
clone_size: NA; cdr3_length: 13; v_call: TRBV6-4; d_call: NA; j_call: TRBJ2-1; cdr3_nt: TGTGCCAGCAGTTCCTACAGGGAGGGTGAGCAGTTCTTC; cdr3_aa: CASSSYREGEQFF